The 3 T cell receptor beta chains reported below all come from one sample, sequenced in a study of shared clonotypes between healthy human individuals. Sequencing was performed with immunoSEQ multiplex PCR; in TCRdb, only in-frame clones are kept and a portion is missing. The sample carries under 600,000 clones, 95% to 98% recorded once. Sequencing was performed on naive CD4+ T cells sorted from blood. Subset specified: CD45RA+ positively selected. The receptors were sampled from a woman aged 25 to 39 in good health.

This chain joins TRBV29-1 and TRBJ2-7, with 12 bases fitting TRBD1. The length of the CDR3 is 13 residues. CDR1 is SQVTM, CDR2 ANQGSEA, per germline. J gave up 4 bases and V 4 bases, and 2 bases lay outside the gene matches. CDR3 in amino acids: CSVGGQGAYEQYF. CDR3 nucleotide sequence: TGCAGCGTTGGGGGACAGGGGGCTTACGAGCAGTACTTC.

The chain uses TRBV2 and TRBJ2-7; weak D call: TRBD2 (6 bases). Per the germline V gene, CDR1 is SNHLY and CDR2 is FYNNEI. The CDR3 runs to 14 residues. Trimming removed 10 bases from V and 3 bases from J, with 19 bases in between. CDR3 in amino acids: CATAGLPQGYEQYF. Here the CDR3 DNA reads TGTGCCACCGCGGGGCTACCCCAGGGCTACGAGCAGTACTTC.

This clone was observed once. The chain couples TRBV19 to TRBJ2-1; 10 bases fit TRBD2. The CDR3 is made up of 15 amino acids. Germline loops: CDR1 LNHDA, CDR2 SQIVND (reference sequence). The junction had 3 bases not matched to a gene; V was cut back by 6 bases and J by 1 base. The CDR3 nucleotides are TGTGCCAGTAGCAAACTAGCGGGATCCTACAATGAGCAGTTCTTC. Translating it yields CASSKLAGSYNEQFF.